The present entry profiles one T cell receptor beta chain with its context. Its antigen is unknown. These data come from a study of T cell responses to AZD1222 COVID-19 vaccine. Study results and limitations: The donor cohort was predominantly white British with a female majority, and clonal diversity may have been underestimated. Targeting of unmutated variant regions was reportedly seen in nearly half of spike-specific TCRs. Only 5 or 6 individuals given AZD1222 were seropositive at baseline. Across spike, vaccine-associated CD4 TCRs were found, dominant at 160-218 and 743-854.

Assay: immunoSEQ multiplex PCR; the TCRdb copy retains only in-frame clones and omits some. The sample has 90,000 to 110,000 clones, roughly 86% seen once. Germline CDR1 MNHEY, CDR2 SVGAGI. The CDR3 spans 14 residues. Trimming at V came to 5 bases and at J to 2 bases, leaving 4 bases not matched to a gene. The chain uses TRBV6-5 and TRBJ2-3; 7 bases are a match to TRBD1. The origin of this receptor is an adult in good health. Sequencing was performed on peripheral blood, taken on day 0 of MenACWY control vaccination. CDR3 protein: CASSLTGATDTQYF. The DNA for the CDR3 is TGTGCCAGCAGTCTCACAGGGGCCACAGATACGCAGTATTTT.